This TCR beta chain stems from a study of blood T cell repertoires in COVID-19. Looking at the study overall: Both acute and convalescent COVID-19 samples were obtained from the United States, Italy and Spain.

Profiling relied on immunoSEQ multiplex PCR, and the TCRdb table lists in-frame clones only, not all of them. The table has roughly 380,000 clones, more than 65% seen once. Trimming took 0 bases from V and 3 from J, leaving 15 bases between them. This CDR3 comprises 16 residues. The germline V gene encodes CDR1 MNHEY and CDR2 SVGAGI. This TCR derives from a human donor with acute or convalescent COVID-19. The donor label of this sample is uncertain. J is TRBJ2-7 and V is TRBV6-5; a possible D gene is TRBD1 (5 bases). Sequencing was performed on peripheral blood. CDR3 nucleotides: TGTGCCAGCAGTTACTCGACACAGGTTGGGAACTACGAGCAGTACTTC. This encodes CASSYSTQVGNYEQYF.